This T cell receptor (beta chain) originates from a study of shared clonotypes between healthy human individuals. The CDR3 is 11 amino acids. Germline V lookup: CDR1 MDHEN, CDR2 SYDVKM. Trimming removed 2 bases from V and 10 bases from J, with 6 bases in between. CD4+ cells were split into CD45RA+ naive and CD45RA-negative memory subsets. Each subset's genomic DNA was split evenly across several immunoSEQ plates. Here immunoSEQ multiplex PCR was the method, and the copy in TCRdb shows in-frame clones only, minus some. The sample has 2 million to 2.5 million clones, 85% to 95% seen once; the top ten hold 0.39%.

This TCR derives from a man aged 18 to 30 in good health. Some clones in this sample may be carry-over from other donors' samples. The rearrangement links TRBV28 to TRBJ1-5; D is undetermined. Sequencing used naive CD4+ T cells from PBMCs. As for subset: CD45RA+ positively selected. Written as DNA, the CDR3 is TGTGCCAGCAGTTTAGGCGTACCCCAGCATTTT. This translates into CASSLGVPQHF.